This T cell receptor beta chain is drawn from a study of T cell responses to AZD1222 COVID-19 vaccine. Study as a whole: Second doses at about 4 or about 12 weeks were pooled.

Study-wide results and caveats: Mostly white British, mostly female donors; authors suggested clonal diversity may be underestimated.

Generated by immunoSEQ multiplex PCR, the TCRdb table keeps only in-frame clones and is missing some. This table holds tens of thousands of clones, 70% to 90% found once. Per germline, CDR1 LNHNV and CDR2 YYDKDF (reference sequence). Trimming took 5 bases from V and 0 from J; bases not matched to a gene: 7. There are 16 residues in the CDR3. As to this clone: What it recognizes is unknown.

The chain recombines TRBV15 with TRBJ2-1; 7 bases line up with TRBD1. Sequencing used peripheral blood, obtained on day 0 of AZD1222 vaccination. The sequence was obtained from an adult in good health. The CDR3 protein is CATSFPDRSSYNEQFF. CDR3 in DNA: TGTGCCACCAGCTTCCCGGACAGGAGCTCCTACAATGAGCAGTTCTTC.